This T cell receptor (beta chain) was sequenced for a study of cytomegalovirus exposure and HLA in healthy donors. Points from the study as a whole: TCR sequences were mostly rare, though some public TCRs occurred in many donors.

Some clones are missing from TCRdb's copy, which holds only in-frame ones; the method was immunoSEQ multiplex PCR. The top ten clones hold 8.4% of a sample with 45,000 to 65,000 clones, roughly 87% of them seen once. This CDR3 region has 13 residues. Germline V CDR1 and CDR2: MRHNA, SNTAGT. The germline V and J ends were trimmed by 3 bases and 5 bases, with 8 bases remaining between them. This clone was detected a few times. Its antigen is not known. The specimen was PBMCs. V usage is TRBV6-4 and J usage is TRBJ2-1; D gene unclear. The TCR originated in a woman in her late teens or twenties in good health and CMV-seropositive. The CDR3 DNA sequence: TGTGCCAGCAGTGAGGGTAGCAACAATGAGCAGTTCTTC. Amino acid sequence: CASSEGSNNEQFF.